One sample yielded the 4 T cell receptor beta chains listed below, sequenced in a study of T cell repertoires in ileal Crohn's disease. The table came from immunoSEQ multiplex PCR; TCRdb's copy has only in-frame clones and leaves some out. This table holds 6,700 or so clones, around 79% found once. The sample consisted of ileal tissue. The receptors originated from an adult with Crohn's disease.

The V and J genes are TRBV6-1 and TRBJ1-2; unclear D gene. In germline, CDR1 is MNHNS, CDR2 SASEGT. V lost 2 bases and J 3 bases, leaving 4 bases between the germline ends. The CDR3 runs to 12 residues. CDR3 loop: CASSEQDYGYTF. CDR3 DNA sequence: TGTGCCAGCAGTGAACAGGACTATGGCTACACCTTC.

The chain uses TRBV4-1 and TRBJ2-3, with 10 bases aligning to TRBD2. V lost 1 base, J lost 0 bases, and 1 base stayed unmatched. The CDR3 extends over 16 amino acids. CDR1 and CDR2 (germline): MGHRA, YSYEKL. This chain's CDR3 is CASSQALAGSTDTQYF. CDR3 in DNA: TGCGCCAGCAGCCAAGCACTAGCGGGAAGCACAGATACGCAGTATTTT.

The table lists this clone with a few counts. The chain couples TRBV9 to TRBJ2-7; the match to TRBD2 covers 12 bases. V lost 3 bases, J lost 7 bases, and 20 bases stayed unmatched. CDR1 is SGDLS and CDR2 is YYNGEE in the germline V gene. The CDR3 sequence is 19 residues long. The CDR3 spells CASSEGQGGLAGGNWEQYF. For the CDR3, the DNA is TGTGCCAGCAGCGAGGGACAGGGTGGGCTAGCGGGGGGGAACTGGGAGCAGTACTTC.

The chain recombines TRBV6-6 with TRBJ2-4, with D tentatively TRBD1 (5 bases). Germline CDR1 reads MNHNY; CDR2 reads SVGAGI (reference sequence). The germline V and J ends were trimmed by 0 bases and 0 bases, with 9 bases remaining between them. The CDR3 covers 16 residues. This CDR3 reads CASSYSQGLAKNIQYF. The CDR3 coding sequence is TGTGCCAGCAGTTACTCGCAGGGCTTAGCCAAAAACATTCAGTACTTC.